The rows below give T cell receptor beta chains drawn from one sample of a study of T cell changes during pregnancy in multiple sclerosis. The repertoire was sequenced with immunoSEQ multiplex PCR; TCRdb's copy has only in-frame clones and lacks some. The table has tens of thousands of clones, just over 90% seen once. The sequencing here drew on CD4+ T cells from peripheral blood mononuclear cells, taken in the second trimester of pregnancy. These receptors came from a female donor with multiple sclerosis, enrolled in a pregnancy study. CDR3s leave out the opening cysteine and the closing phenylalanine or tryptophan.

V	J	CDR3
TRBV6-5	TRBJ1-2	ASSQGQGNYGYT
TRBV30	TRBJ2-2	AWLGQTTGELF
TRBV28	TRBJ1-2	ASIEGRGIYGYT
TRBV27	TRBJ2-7	ASSLRDREYEQY
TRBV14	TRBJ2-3	ASSQAQATLADTQY
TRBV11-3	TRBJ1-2	ASTGRQESSGYT
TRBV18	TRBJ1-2	ASSPPFRGGVGYT
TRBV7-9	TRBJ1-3	ASSLKGQNSGNTIY
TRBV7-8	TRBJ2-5	ASSPRRVRGETQY
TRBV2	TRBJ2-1	ASSAYNEQF
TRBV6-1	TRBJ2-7	ASSILAGLGYEQY
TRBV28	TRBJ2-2	ASSTGLTNTGELF
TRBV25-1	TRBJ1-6	ASSEPTVYNSPLH
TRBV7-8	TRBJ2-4	ASSLAPHIAKNIQY
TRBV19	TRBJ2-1	ASSRTSTNEQF
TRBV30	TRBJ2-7	AWSLRGAVPSEQY
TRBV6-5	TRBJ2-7	ASSYSGTGSSYEQY
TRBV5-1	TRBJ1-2	ASSLGQGDYGYT
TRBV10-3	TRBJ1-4	ATRTGGLNEKLF
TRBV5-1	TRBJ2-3	ASSLESGDTQY
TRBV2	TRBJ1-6	ASSETGLRNSPLH
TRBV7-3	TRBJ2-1	ASSPTRGQNEQF
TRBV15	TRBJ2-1	ATSREGRIYNEQF
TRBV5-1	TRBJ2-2	ASTTGLAGSYTGELF
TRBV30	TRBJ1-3	AWSVGRPSSGNTIY
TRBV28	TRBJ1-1	ASRTANTEAF
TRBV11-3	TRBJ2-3	ASSRTSGGFTDTQY
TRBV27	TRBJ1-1	ASSPTGMNTEAF
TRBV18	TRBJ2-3	ASSPVHSTDTQY
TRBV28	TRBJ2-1	ASSLRGTSAKGEQF
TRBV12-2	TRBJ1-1	ARPEGQAF
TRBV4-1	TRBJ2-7	AHRRRPSSYEQY
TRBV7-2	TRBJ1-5	ASSLQYSNQPQH
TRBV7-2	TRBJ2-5	ASSPRLAPRPQETQY